This TCR beta chain stems from a study of T cell responses to AZD1222 COVID-19 vaccine. Notes on the study in general: Targets within unmutated variant regions were reportedly found for nearly half of spike-specific TCRs. Only five to seven AZD1222 recipients were seropositive at baseline. Recipients of two AZD1222 doses showed rising Spike-specific TCR breadth and depth.

The assay was immunoSEQ multiplex PCR, and TCRdb's table has in-frame clones only and misses some. The sample lists tens of thousands of clones, about 93% occurring once. Of note for this clone: No antigen is known for it.

This CDR3 region has 16 residues. Trimming took off 2 bases at V and 0 bases at J, with 10 bases between the two ends. Germline V CDR1 and CDR2: KGHSH, LQKENI. Material: peripheral blood, obtained on day 0 of MenACWY control vaccination. The chain is built from TRBV18 and TRBJ1-4; D perhaps matches TRBD1 (5 bases). This TCR was recovered from an adult in good health. CDR3 nucleotide sequence: TGTGCCAGCTCACCAAGGACAACTTCAACTAATGAAAAACTGTTTTTT. Translation gives CASSPRTTSTNEKLFF. Drawing the rest from reference TRBV18 and TRBJ1-4, the complete variable domain is NAGVMQNPRHLVRRRGQEARLRCSPMKGHSHVYWYRQLPEEGLKFMVYLQKENIIDESGMPKERFSAEFPKEGPSILRIQQVVRGDSAAYFCASSPRTTSTNEKLFFGSGTQLSVL.